Sequencing of this TCR beta chain was carried out in a study of cytomegalovirus exposure and HLA in healthy donors. Whole-study findings and limits: Most observed TCR sequences were rare, whereas some public TCRs were detected in many donors. A missense variant in DCLRE1C was later tied to TCR beta V- and J-gene trimming.

V was pared by 0 bases and J by 9 bases, with 16 bases between. This CDR3 is 16 amino acids long. CDR1 is SGHRS and CDR2 is YFSETQ in the germline V gene. Comment on this clone: Its target is not known.

Primers: 60 Vbeta forward and 13 Jbeta reverse. The assay was immunoSEQ multiplex PCR, and TCRdb's table has in-frame clones only and misses some. The sample totals 150,000 to 250,000 clones. The sequenced sample was PBMCs. The chain carries TRBV5-1 and TRBJ1-6, with D maybe TRBD1 (6 bases). This receptor was taken from a boy between 10 and 17 years old in good health and CMV-seronegative. The CDR3 sequence is CASSLAGSGVGSPLHF. The CDR3 DNA follows: TGCGCCAGCAGCTTGGCCGGGTCAGGGGTCGGTTCACCCCTCCACTTT.